These 18 T cell receptor beta chains were all obtained from the same sample, sequenced in a study of naive and memory T cell subsets. Both TRBC1 and TRBC2 were covered by a beta constant-region primer of two equimolar oligonucleotides. TCRdb recomputed calls from the UMI-ligation and nested PCR reads with MiXCR, one row per CDR3 protein. The sample holds 65,000 to 85,000 distinct CDR3 sequences, about 12% seen once. The sample comprised central memory CD4+ T cells from blood. Receptors were obtained from a human donor in good health.

This clonotype occurred a few times. The rearrangement uses TRBV30 and TRBJ1-3, with D possibly TRBD1 on 6 matching bases. With 2 bases removed from V and 12 bases from J, the gap between germline ends came to 11 bases. This CDR3 has 11 residues. Germline assignment: CDR1 GTSNPN and CDR2 SVGIG (reference sequence). CDR3 loop: CAWSPRQDIYF. CDR3 sequence (DNA): TGTGCCTGGAGTCCCAGACAGGACATATATTTT.

This sequence joins TRBV7-2 and TRBJ1-6, with D unclear. Germline CDR1 reads SGHTA; CDR2 reads FQGNSA. V lost 2 bases to trimming and J lost 11 bases, with 10 bases between them. This CDR3 spans 13 amino acids. The CDR3 DNA sequence: TGTGCCAGCAGCTTAAGTTGGACCGCACCCCTCCACTTT. This codes for CASSLSWTAPLHF.

The genes are TRBV7-9 and TRBJ1-6; D not resolved. The CDR3 consists of 12 residues. The germline gives CDR1 SEHNR, CDR2 FQNEAQ (reference sequence). The V gene lost 3 bases and the J gene lost 8 bases, with 5 bases spanning the gap. Written as DNA, the CDR3 is TGTGCCAGCAGCTTGGGAGATTCACCCCTCCACTTT. This translates into CASSLGDSPLHF.

The chain uses TRBV7-9 and TRBJ2-7; D gene unclear. The length of the CDR3 is 16 residues. The germline gives CDR1 SEHNR, CDR2 FQNEAQ (reference sequence). V gave up 1 base and J gave up 2 bases, with 15 bases separating them. This CDR3 is CASSLVQAGRAYEQYF. The CDR3 region has the DNA TGTGCCAGCAGCTTAGTGCAGGCCGGGCGCGCCTACGAGCAGTACTTC.

The chain is built from TRBV10-3 and TRBJ2-5; D is ambiguous. This CDR3 region has 14 residues. Germline assignment: CDR1 ENHRY and CDR2 SYGVKD. Trimming pared 0 bases from V and 1 base from J, leaving 6 bases between. CDR3 in amino acids: CAISESASQETQYF. CDR3 sequence (DNA): TGTGCCATCAGTGAGTCTGCAAGCCAAGAGACCCAGTACTTC.

This clonotype showed up just a few times. The V call is TRBV28, the J call TRBJ1-4, with TRBD1 identical over 7 bases. V lost 6 bases and J lost 6; bases outside the gene matches: 4. The germline gives CDR1 MDHEN, CDR2 SYDVKM. CDR3 length: 13 amino acids. The CDR3 nucleotides read TGTGCCAGCAGGAACGGACAGGATGAAAAACTGTTTTTT. Translating gives CASRNGQDEKLFF. Full variable domain (outside the CDR3, taken from reference TRBV28 and TRBJ1-4): DVKVTQSSRYLVKRTGEKVFLECVQDMDHENMFWYRQDPGLGLRLIYFSYDVKMKEKGDIPEGYSVSREKKERFSLILESASTNQTSMYLCASRNGQDEKLFFGSGTQLSVL.

This clonotype was seen many times. The chain employs TRBV4-1 and TRBJ2-7; D is unresolved. V was trimmed by 2 bases and J by 3 bases, leaving 14 bases between them. This CDR3 has 15 amino acids. Germline CDR1 and CDR2: MGHRA and YSYEKL. The CDR3 DNA is TGCGCCAGCAGCCAACCCTCTAGGGCTGGCTACGAGCAGTACTTC. This translates into CASSQPSRAGYEQYF.

The sample holds many counts of this clonotype. The chain is built from TRBV10-3 and TRBJ2-3; 9 bases are shared with TRBD2. The CDR3 is 18 residues long. V shed 7 bases, J shed 4 bases, and the junction held 18 bases outside the gene matches. Germline CDR1 reads ENHRY; CDR2 reads SYGVKD. Here the CDR3 reads CAITRETRYSGRPDTQYF. CDR3 bases: TGTGCCATCACCCGAGAGACCCGTTATAGCGGGAGACCAGATACGCAGTATTTT.

This sequence joins TRBV28 and TRBJ1-5; 8 bases line up with TRBD1. With V trimmed by 5 bases and J by 0 bases, 3 bases remained unmatched. CDR3 length: 15 amino acids. Germline values: CDR1 MDHEN, CDR2 SYDVKM. CDR3 nucleotide sequence: TGTGCCAGCAGTCGGACAGGGTATAGCAATCAGCCCCAGCATTTT. Its protein is CASSRTGYSNQPQHF.

The chain has TRBV7-8 and TRBJ2-1; 7 nucleotides line up with TRBD2. In germline, CDR1 is SGHVS, CDR2 FQNEAQ. The CDR3 loop spans 14 amino acids. V dropped 5 bases and J dropped 6; count of bases not matched to a gene: 7. CDR3 sequence reads: CASSARLAVNEQFF. The CDR3 DNA sequence: TGTGCCAGCAGCGCCCGACTAGCCGTCAATGAGCAGTTCTTC.

This chain uses TRBV20-1 with TRBJ2-7; perhaps TRBD1 as D (6 bases). Trimming removed 6 bases from V and 0 bases from J, with 12 bases in between. This CDR3 is 13 amino acids long. Per germline, CDR1 DFQATT and CDR2 SNEGSKA (reference sequence). CDR3 sequence: CSARTGFSYEQYF. The CDR3 DNA sequence: TGCAGTGCACGAACAGGGTTCTCCTACGAGCAGTACTTC.

This clonotype was seen a few times. The V and J genes are TRBV7-2 and TRBJ1-5; D is unclear. Germline-derived CDR1 and CDR2 are SGHTA and FQGNSA. The CDR3 is 14 amino acids. V was shortened by 0 bases and J by 10 bases, with 13 bases between the two germline ends. CDR3 sequence reads: CASSLASREDPQHF. CDR3 sequence (DNA): TGTGCCAGCAGCTTAGCGTCAAGGGAAGATCCCCAGCATTTT.

The V gene is TRBV15, the J gene TRBJ2-3; D might be TRBD1 or TRBD2, each matching 6 bases. The CDR3 extends over 17 amino acids. Germline lookup yields CDR1 LNHNV and CDR2 YYDKDF (reference sequence). V was trimmed by 3 bases and J by 3 bases, leaving 19 bases between them. The CDR3 region has the DNA TGTGCCACCAGCAGTTACAAGGGGGGAATCGGTACAGATACGCAGTATTTT. It translates to CATSSYKGGIGTDTQYF.

This clonotype came up a few times. The V gene is TRBV10-1, the J gene TRBJ1-4; D remains ambiguous. Trimming took 4 bases from V and 0 from J, leaving 18 bases between them. Germline CDR1 is WNHNN and CDR2 is SYGVQD (reference sequence). The CDR3 covers 18 residues. In DNA form, the CDR3 reads TGCGCCAGCAGTGTAGGTTCGAGAGGTCGGACAACTAATGAAAAACTGTTTTTT. Residues: CASSVGSRGRTTNEKLFF.

This clonotype was seen a few times. V gene TRBV6-5 combines with J gene TRBJ2-7; perhaps TRBD2 as D (5 bases). CDR3 length equals 13 residues. Germline loops: CDR1 MNHEY, CDR2 SVGAGI. Deletions cut 6 bases from V and 7 bases from J, with 16 bases between. The DNA for the CDR3 is TGTGCCAGCAGAATAGGCGGGTCGGGTGAGCAGTACTTC. Encoded protein: CASRIGGSGEQYF.

This clonotype was observed many times. The V gene is TRBV23-1, the J gene TRBJ1-6; D might be TRBD1 (5 bases). Being an ORF, TRBV23-1 has a function that is uncertain. V dropped 0 bases and J dropped 3 bases, with 6 bases sitting between them. This CDR3 is built from 15 residues. The CDR3 DNA reads TGCGCCAGCAGTCAATCGGACAACTATAATTCACCCCTCCACTTT. Protein product: CASSQSDNYNSPLHF.

This clonotype was recorded many times. The chain carries TRBV29-1 and TRBJ2-3, with TRBD1 identical over 8 bases. With 6 bases clipped from V and 0 bases from J, the junction kept 8 bases outside the gene matches. Germline CDR1 SQVTM, CDR2 ANQGSEA. The CDR3 totals 15 residues. The CDR3 coding sequence is TGCAGCGTGAAACAGGGGGGCCGTAGCACAGATACGCAGTATTTT. This translates into CSVKQGGRSTDTQYF.

This clonotype was observed a handful of times. V is TRBV6-2 or TRBV6-3 and J is TRBJ1-1; TRBD1 matches at 8 bases. Losses at the gene ends were 6 bases for V and 7 bases for J; bases not matched to a gene: 13. Looked up from germline, CDR1 is MNHEY and CDR2 is SVGEGT. This CDR3 has 15 residues. The CDR3 spells CASSGRSDRGIEAFF. CDR3 nucleotides: TGTGCCAGCAGCGGACGGAGCGACAGGGGAATTGAAGCTTTCTTT.